Shown below are 4 T cell receptor beta chains from a single sample sequenced in a study of response to subunit inactivated influenza vaccine. TCRdb reprocessed the RT-PCR reads via MiXCR and lists one record per CDR3 protein. Of about 700,000 distinct CDR3 sequences in the sample, more than 11% were seen once. The sample was PBMCs from blood, taken around 14 days before vaccination. These TCRs come from a man between 45 and 60 years old who received an inactivated influenza vaccine.

To note about this clonotype: An end of the junction does not agree with germline; a read error may underlie this. CDR3 sequence: CCASQSGGLRETQYF. The CDR3 nucleotides read TGCTGTGCTAGTCAAAGCGGGGGCCTGAGAGAGACCCAGTACTTC. The rearrangement links TRBV20-1 to TRBJ2-5; 8 bases are shared with TRBD2. Germline CDR1 DFQATT, CDR2 SNEGSKA (reference sequence). The CDR3 length is 15 residues.

This clonotype was counted between two and nine times. CDR3 DNA: TGTGCCAGCAGCGGCTGGGACACCAACACCGGGGAGCTGTTTTTT. It specifies CASSGWDTNTGELFF. V is TRBV3-1 and J is TRBJ2-2; a possible D gene is TRBD1 (6 bases). The CDR3 has 15 residues. The V and J ends lost 5 bases and 2 bases respectively, with 12 bases between them. CDR1 and CDR2 (germline): LGHDT, YNNKEL (reference sequence).

This chain links TRBV29-1 with TRBJ1-1, with D tentatively TRBD1 (6 bases). The CDR3 sequence is 11 residues long. Germline V lookup: CDR1 SQVTM, CDR2 ANQGSEA. The V end lost 6 bases, the J end lost 4 bases, and 9 bases lay between the germline ends. The CDR3 DNA reads TGCAGCGTCGACAGGCCCACTGAAGCTTTCTTT. Translated, it gives CSVDRPTEAFF. The variable domain in full, completed from reference TRBV29-1 and TRBJ1-1, reads SAVISQKPSRDICQRGTSLTIQCQVDSQVTMMFWYRQQPGQSLTLIATANQGSEATYESGFVIDKFPISRPNLTFSTLTVSNMSPEDSSIYLCSVDRPTEAFFGQGTRLTVV.

This clonotype was found a few times. The chain joins TRBV5-1 to TRBJ2-5, with a tentative D call TRBD1 (6 bases). The CDR3 covers 13 residues. Germline V gene sequence: CDR1 SGHRS, CDR2 YFSETQ. Trimming left V 6 bases short and J 7 bases short, with 16 bases between. The CDR3 spells CASKQDRLGTQYF. The CDR3 DNA sequence: TGCGCCAGCAAACAGGACAGACTTGGGACCCAGTACTTC.